What follows is one T cell receptor (beta chain) and its context. The sample comes from a study of cytomegalovirus exposure and HLA in healthy donors. Primers for the PCR totalled 60 Vbeta and 13 Jbeta. Sequencing was performed with immunoSEQ multiplex PCR; in TCRdb, only in-frame clones are kept and a portion is missing. Of approximately 110,000 clones in the sample, approximately 70% were seen once. The CDR3 extends over 14 amino acids. Trimming cost V 4 bases and J 2 bases, with 9 bases left between them. The germline V gene has CDR1 MGHDK and CDR2 SYGVNS. The V gene is TRBV25-1, the J gene TRBJ1-3; maybe TRBD1 (6 bases). Sequencing used PBMCs. The source of this sequence is a man aged 40-50 years in good health and CMV-seropositive. As DNA, the CDR3 is TGTGCCAGCAGTGCCGGGACAACTGGAAACACCATATATTTT. It yields the protein CASSAGTTGNTIYF.